This T cell receptor (beta chain) stems from a study of T cells after yellow fever vaccination. Study-level findings and limits: Compared with primary, the secondary response was weaker and peaked at day 5, not 15.

This clonotype came up a few times. Its target is not known. In TCRdb, the 5' RACE reads were re-called with MiXCR into one record per CDR3 protein. Found here are a few hundred thousand distinct CDR3 sequences, under 15% of them singletons; the top ten hold 0.45% to 0.65%. Per germline, CDR1 DFQATT and CDR2 SNEGSKA (reference sequence). V lost 6 bases to trimming and J lost 4 bases; unmatched junction nucleotides: 16. The CDR3 totals 18 residues. V usage is TRBV20-1 and J usage is TRBJ2-3, with TRBD2 matching over 13 bases. Sequencing used CD4+ T cells sorted from PBMCs, obtained 45 days after the yellow fever booster vaccination. The clonotype was recovered from a man aged 30 to 39 who received the YFV17D yellow fever vaccine. Here the CDR3 DNA reads TGCAGTGCCTCACTCATAAGGACTAGCGGGAGTCGGCCAGATACGCAGTATTTT. Translating it yields CSASLIRTSGSRPDTQYF.